The rows below give T cell receptor beta chains drawn from one sample of a study of blood T cell repertoires in COVID-19. The method was immunoSEQ multiplex PCR; TCRdb's version includes in-frame clones alone and lacks a portion of them. The sample yields around 80,000 clones, almost 85% seen once. Sequenced sample: peripheral blood. The receptors originated from a man aged 60 to 75 with acute or convalescent COVID-19. The CDR3 runs from the conserved cysteine through the conserved F or W. Each record gives: V gene, J gene, CDR3 length, D gene, clone size, CDR3 DNA, CDR3 protein. A D gene is named only where the DNA matches it firmly. Not all rows give a size; the values are once, few, many and, for expanded clones, a class.

V: TRBV7-2; J: TRBJ1-1; length: 13; D: .; size: few; DNA: TGTGCCAGTCTGTACAGTTCGAACACTGAAGCTTTCTTT; CDR3: CASLYSSNTEAFF
V: TRBV3-1/TRBV3-2; J: TRBJ2-7; length: 12; D: .; size: few; DNA: TGTGCCAGCAGCCCCGCCGCCGGGGAGCAGTACTTC; CDR3: CASSPAAGEQYF
V: TRBV7-2; J: TRBJ2-3; length: 14; D: .; size: .; DNA: TGTGCCAGCAGCTTAGGGGGGCCCAAAGATACGCAGTATTTT; CDR3: CASSLGGPKDTQYF
V: TRBV5-6; J: TRBJ2-1; length: 14; D: .; size: .; DNA: TGTGCCAGCAGCTTCAATGGGCCCAGGAATGAGCAGTTCTTC; CDR3: CASSFNGPRNEQFF
V: TRBV6-2/TRBV6-3; J: TRBJ1-6; length: 14; D: .; size: .; DNA: TGTGCCAGCAGTTCTCAGGGTTCTACTTCACCCCTCCACTTT; CDR3: CASSSQGSTSPLHF
V: TRBV5-1; J: TRBJ2-4; length: 17; D: TRBD2; size: .; DNA: TGCGCCAGCAGCGCTATGACTAGCGGGGGGCCCAAAAACATTCAGTACTTC; CDR3: CASSAMTSGGPKNIQYF
V: TRBV29-1; J: TRBJ1-1; length: 13; D: .; size: once; DNA: TGCAGCGTTGAAAAGCAGGGGAACACTGAAGCTTTCTTT; CDR3: CSVEKQGNTEAFF
V: TRBV7-9; J: TRBJ1-2; length: 12; D: .; size: .; DNA: TGTGCCAGCAGCTGGACATCGTATGGCTACACCTTC; CDR3: CASSWTSYGYTF
V: TRBV3-1/TRBV3-2; J: TRBJ1-3; length: 17; D: .; size: few; DNA: TGTGCCAGCAGCCAAGTAGCCCTTACGGACTCTGGAAACACCATATATTTT; CDR3: CASSQVALTDSGNTIYF
V: TRBV7-9; J: TRBJ2-3; length: 17; D: .; size: few; DNA: TGTGCCAGCAGCTTAGGTGAGGACACACCTAGCACAGATACGCAGTATTTT; CDR3: CASSLGEDTPSTDTQYF
V: TRBV5-6; J: TRBJ2-1; length: 14; D: TRBD2; size: .; DNA: TGTGCCAGCAGCTTCTCAGCGGGACACAATGAGCAGTTCTTC; CDR3: CASSFSAGHNEQFF
V: TRBV11-2; J: TRBJ2-7; length: 13; D: .; size: .; DNA: TGTGCCAGCAGCGAGCAGCGGAACTACGAGCAGTACTTC; CDR3: CASSEQRNYEQYF
V: TRBV6-5; J: TRBJ2-5; length: 15; D: .; size: .; DNA: TGTGCCAGCAGTTACCCAGGGACTTCGAAAGAGACCCAGTACTTC; CDR3: CASSYPGTSKETQYF
V: TRBV7-2; J: TRBJ2-1; length: 15; D: .; size: .; DNA: TGTGCCAGCAGCTTAGGCGGCGGAATCTACAATGAGCAGTTCTTC; CDR3: CASSLGGGIYNEQFF
V: TRBV5-8; J: TRBJ2-2; length: 16; D: .; size: once; DNA: TGTGCCAGCAGCTTGTATACGGGGTCCTACACCGGGGAGCTGTTTTTT; CDR3: CASSLYTGSYTGELFF
V: TRBV30; J: TRBJ2-1; length: 9; D: .; size: .; DNA: TGTGCCTCGGGGGATGAGCAGTTCTTC; CDR3: CASGDEQFF
V: TRBV4-3; J: TRBJ2-7; length: 13; D: .; size: .; DNA: TGCGCCAGCAGCACGGACTTGAACTACGAGCAGTACTTC; CDR3: CASSTDLNYEQYF
V: TRBV7-2; J: TRBJ2-2; length: 14; D: .; size: .; DNA: TGTGCCAGCAGCCCTAACCGGGACACCGGGGAGCTGTTTTTT; CDR3: CASSPNRDTGELFF
V: TRBV30; J: TRBJ2-5; length: 15; D: TRBD2; size: few; DNA: TGTGCCTGGAGTGTTAGAAGCGGGGGGTACGAGACCCAGTACTTC; CDR3: CAWSVRSGGYETQYF
V: TRBV6-2/TRBV6-3; J: TRBJ2-2; length: 15; D: TRBD2; size: .; DNA: TGTGCCAGCAGTTGGGCAGCGGGAGTGGCCGGGGAGCTGTTTTTT; CDR3: CASSWAAGVAGELFF
V: TRBV24-1; J: TRBJ1-5; length: 17; D: TRBD1; size: .; DNA: TGTGCCACCAGTGACCCCGGGACAGGGGAAGGCAATCAGCCCCAGCATTTT; CDR3: CATSDPGTGEGNQPQHF
V: TRBV3-1/TRBV3-2; J: TRBJ1-5; length: 15; D: .; size: .; DNA: TGTGCCAGCAGCCAAGGGGGAGGGTACCATCAGCCCCAGCATTTT; CDR3: CASSQGGGYHQPQHF
V: TRBV5-1; J: TRBJ1-2; length: 14; D: TRBD1; size: .; DNA: TGCGCCAGCAGCGGAGGACAGGGGAACTATGGCTACACCTTC; CDR3: CASSGGQGNYGYTF
V: TRBV10-2; J: TRBJ2-1; length: 13; D: TRBD2; size: once; DNA: TGCGCCAGCGTACTAGCGGGGAACAATGAGCAGTTCTTC; CDR3: CASVLAGNNEQFF
V: TRBV24-1; J: TRBJ2-1; length: 11; D: .; size: .; DNA: TGTGCCACCGGAGAGACTAGAGAGCAGTTCTTC; CDR3: CATGETREQFF
V: TRBV5-4; J: TRBJ1-2; length: 14; D: TRBD1; size: .; DNA: TGTGCCAGCAGCTTACAGGGGCGGAACTATGGCTACACCTTC; CDR3: CASSLQGRNYGYTF
V: TRBV4-1; J: TRBJ2-3; length: 17; D: TRBD2; size: few; DNA: TGCGCCAGCAGCCAAGTGTTCAAGGAGCGGGGGACAGATACGCAGTATTTT; CDR3: CASSQVFKERGTDTQYF
V: TRBV5-6; J: TRBJ1-3; length: 15; D: TRBD1; size: .; DNA: TGTGCCAGCACCCCCGGACAGGGGAAAGGAAACACCATATATTTT; CDR3: CASTPGQGKGNTIYF
V: TRBV7-2; J: TRBJ1-1; length: 12; D: .; size: few; DNA: TGTGCCAGCAGCCCCCAGAACACTGAAGCTTTCTTT; CDR3: CASSPQNTEAFF
V: TRBV7-2; J: TRBJ2-3; length: 15; D: TRBD1; size: .; DNA: TGTGCCAGCAGCCTTGACAGGGAGAGATCAGATACGCAGTATTTT; CDR3: CASSLDRERSDTQYF
V: TRBV29-1; J: TRBJ2-1; length: 14; D: TRBD1; size: .; DNA: TGCAGCGTCGACAGGACAGGGTCGGGCAATGAGCAGTTCTTC; CDR3: CSVDRTGSGNEQFF
V: TRBV21-1; J: TRBJ2-7; length: 13; D: .; size: .; DNA: TGTGCCAGCAGCAAAGGGACTAGAACCGAGCAGTACTTC; CDR3: CASSKGTRTEQYF
V: TRBV19; J: TRBJ1-1; length: 13; D: .; size: .; DNA: TGTGCCAGTAGTATGATATCGGGGACTGAAGCTTTCTTT; CDR3: CASSMISGTEAFF
V: TRBV5-1; J: TRBJ1-2; length: 14; D: TRBD1; size: .; DNA: TGCGCCAGCAGCTCAGGGGGCTTTGGCTATGGCTACACCTTC; CDR3: CASSSGGFGYGYTF
V: TRBV4-1; J: TRBJ2-1; length: 16; D: TRBD2; size: .; DNA: TGCGCCAGCAGCCCTCGGGGGGGACTAGCGGGGACGGAGCAGTTCTTC; CDR3: CASSPRGGLAGTEQFF
V: TRBV30; J: TRBJ1-5; length: 13; D: .; size: .; DNA: TGTGCCTGGGCGCCAGGTATCAATCAGCCCCAGCATTTT; CDR3: CAWAPGINQPQHF
V: TRBV18; J: TRBJ2-1; length: 16; D: .; size: .; DNA: TGTGCCAGCTCGCCCCCCGGGGGTCCCTCCTACAATGAGCAGTTCTTC; CDR3: CASSPPGGPSYNEQFF
V: TRBV29-1; J: TRBJ1-2; length: 10; D: .; size: .; DNA: TGCAGCGTTGAGGAGGATGGCTACACCTTC; CDR3: CSVEEDGYTF
V: TRBV3-1/TRBV3-2; J: TRBJ1-3; length: 13; D: .; size: .; DNA: TGTGCCAGCAGCCACAGGGCTGGAAACACCATATATTTT; CDR3: CASSHRAGNTIYF
V: TRBV6-5; J: TRBJ2-7; length: 14; D: TRBD1; size: .; DNA: TGTGCCAGCAGAGGTGACAGGGGGCAGGGCGAGCAGTACTTC; CDR3: CASRGDRGQGEQYF
V: TRBV19; J: TRBJ2-2; length: 15; D: TRBD2; size: few; DNA: TGTGCCACCTTACTAGCGGGGAATGGCGCCGGGGAGCTGTTTTTT; CDR3: CATLLAGNGAGELFF
V: TRBV10-3; J: TRBJ2-2; length: 15; D: .; size: once; DNA: TGTGCCATCAGTGAGTCGACAAAGGTAGCCGGGGAGCTGTTTTTT; CDR3: CAISESTKVAGELFF
V: TRBV9; J: TRBJ2-7; length: 16; D: .; size: .; DNA: TGTGCCAGCAGCGTATACCCAGCGAGTTTAACGTTAGAGCAGTACTTC; CDR3: CASSVYPASLTLEQYF
V: TRBV30; J: TRBJ2-3; length: 15; D: .; size: few; DNA: TGTGCCTGGAGTGTGGCAGGGACTAGCACAGATACGCAGTATTTT; CDR3: CAWSVAGTSTDTQYF
V: TRBV3-1/TRBV3-2; J: TRBJ2-1; length: 14; D: .; size: .; DNA: TGTGCCAGCAGCCAAGGGCAGGGGAAAAATGAGCAGTTCTTC; CDR3: CASSQGQGKNEQFF